The 25 T cell receptor beta chains below come from one sample, sequenced in a study of blood T cell repertoires in COVID-19. The protocol was immunoSEQ multiplex PCR, while the TCRdb copy is restricted to in-frame clones and leaves out a portion. The data contain a few hundred thousand clones, about 85% of them seen just once; the ten biggest clones take up roughly 1.9%. Sequenced: peripheral blood. Receptors were obtained from a man aged 30 to 45 who had recovered from COVID-19.

The DNA for the CDR3 is TGTGCCAGCAGTTACGGGAGGGCTCCCGCCCATTCACCCCTCCACTTT. Amino acid sequence: CASSYGRAPAHSPLHF. The chain recombines TRBV6-2 or TRBV6-3 with TRBJ1-6; D is uncertain. Germline CDR1 reads MNHEY; CDR2 reads SVGEGT. Trimming shortened V by 2 bases and J by 8 bases, and 16 bases separated the two germline ends. The CDR3 has 16 amino acids.

Regarding this clone: The sample contains more than one DNA sequence encoding this CDR3. This rearrangement joins TRBV5-1 to TRBJ2-3, with a tentative D call TRBD1 (5 bases). Trimming stripped 2 bases from V and 1 base from J, with 5 bases between. In germline, CDR1 is SGHRS, CDR2 YFSETQ. The CDR3 length is 13 residues. CDR3 nucleotides: TGCGCCAGCAGCTTAGGGGGCACAGATACGCAGTATTTT. Its protein is CASSLGGTDTQYF.

The rearrangement links TRBV7-2 to TRBJ2-3; the match to TRBD1 covers 7 bases. V was pared by 6 bases and J by 3 bases, with 9 bases of the junction left unmatched. The CDR3 has 15 amino acids. Germline V gene data show CDR1 as SGHTA and CDR2 as FQGNSA. The DNA of the CDR3 is TGTGCCAGCAGGGAGAGGGGGCGCTCGACAGATACGCAGTATTTT. Amino acids: CASRERGRSTDTQYF.

This chain uses TRBV2 with TRBJ2-3, with 7 bases fitting TRBD1. The germline CDR1 and CDR2 sequences are SNHLY and FYNNEI. Unmatched junction bases numbered 22, after V lost 4 bases and J lost 3 bases. The CDR3 runs to 20 residues. DNA for the CDR3: TGTGCCAGCAGTGTTTGGGTTTTTTTTCTACCGGGACAGAAAACAGATACGCAGTATTTT. Translated, it gives CASSVWVFFLPGQKTDTQYF.

This clone has just a few counts. The V gene is TRBV27, the J gene TRBJ1-6, with D uncertain. This CDR3 region has 15 residues. Trimming left V 6 bases short and J 5 bases short, with 14 bases between. Germline V gives CDR1 MNHEY, CDR2 SMNVEV (reference sequence). The CDR3 bases are TGTGCCAGCAGACGCATGGGGAGTGATAATTCACCCCTCCACTTT. Translated: CASRRMGSDNSPLHF.

The chain couples TRBV7-3 to TRBJ2-5; 8 bases align to TRBD2. The CDR3 is 17 amino acids. The V gene's germline CDR1 is SGHTA and CDR2 FQGTGA. The V and J ends lost 1 base and 6 bases, in that order; junction bases with no gene match: 13. CDR3 residues: CASSLKGTGGAIQTQYF. CDR3 sequence (DNA): TGTGCCAGCAGCTTAAAGGGCACCGGGGGGGCCATACAGACCCAGTACTTC.

The chain uses TRBV2 and TRBJ1-3, with no clear D. CDR3 length: 14 amino acids. Trimming cost V 8 bases and J 1 base, with 12 bases left between them. Germline V CDR1 and CDR2: SNHLY, FYNNEI. The CDR3 loop reads CASRGRGSGNTIYF. CDR3 DNA: TGTGCCAGCCGAGGGCGGGGTTCTGGAAACACCATATATTTT.

In this sample, this clone turned up a few times. The rearrangement links TRBV5-5 to TRBJ1-5, with a possible D match to TRBD1 (6 bases). This CDR3 contains 15 residues. V was trimmed by 4 bases and J by 9 bases, leaving 20 bases between them. The germline CDR1 and CDR2 sequences are SGHKS and YYEKEE (reference sequence). The CDR3 nucleotides are TGTGCCAGCAGCAGCGGGACATCAGGAGGTCGGCCCCAGCATTTT. The encoded protein is CASSSGTSGGRPQHF.

This chain links TRBV12-3 or TRBV12-4 with TRBJ1-2; TRBD1 is a possible D gene (5 bases). This CDR3 spans 13 amino acids. Trimming shortened V by 7 bases and J by 5 bases, and 14 bases separated the two germline ends. The CDR3 DNA follows: TGTGCCAGCACTCCAGAGACAGCTTATGGCTACACCTTC. Its translation is CASTPETAYGYTF.

This chain links TRBV7-8 with TRBJ2-6, with D perhaps TRBD1 (5 bases). The CDR3 runs 17 residues. The V end lost 5 bases, the J end lost 2 bases, and 16 bases lay between the germline ends. The germline CDR1 and CDR2 sequences are SGHVS and FQNEAQ. In DNA, the CDR3 is TGTGCCAGCAGCCCCGCAGGGTTGTTGCCTGGGGCCAACGTCCTGACTTTC. This codes for CASSPAGLLPGANVLTF.

The chain recombines TRBV27 with TRBJ1-6; weak D call: TRBD1 (5 bases). The germline V gene encodes CDR1 MNHEY and CDR2 SMNVEV (reference sequence). Trimming pared 7 bases from V and 8 bases from J, leaving 9 bases between. This CDR3 region has 12 residues. CDR3 protein: CASKQVYSPLHF. The CDR3 nucleotides are TGTGCCAGCAAACAGGTTTATTCACCCCTCCACTTT.

This chain links TRBV9 with TRBJ1-5; D not resolved. The V end was cut by 3 bases, the J end by 6 bases, with 13 bases between. The length of the CDR3 is 14 residues. The germline V gene has CDR1 SGDLS and CDR2 YYNGEE. The CDR3 reads CASSASGSGQPQHF. The CDR3 region has the DNA TGTGCCAGCAGCGCCTCCGGGTCGGGTCAGCCCCAGCATTTT.

This clone was recorded a few times. The V call is TRBV4-1, the J call TRBJ2-2; tentatively, D is TRBD2 (5 bases). The CDR3 loop spans 16 amino acids. V was shortened by 0 bases and J by 5 bases, with 13 bases between the two germline ends. Germline V lookup: CDR1 MGHRA, CDR2 YSYEKL. Written as DNA, the CDR3 is TGCGCCAGCAGCCAAGATGAGGCCCGACTAACCGGGGAGCTGTTTTTT. It translates to CASSQDEARLTGELFF.

The chain joins TRBV6-5 to TRBJ2-2; D is undetermined. The CDR3 totals 15 residues. Germline V gene lookup returns CDR1 MNHEY and CDR2 SVGAGI. Trimming took 6 bases from V and 1 from J, leaving 12 bases between them. The CDR3 nucleotides read TGTGCCAGCAGCCGACAAACCGGGAACACCGGGGAGCTGTTTTTT. It encodes CASSRQTGNTGELFF.

This chain's CDR3 is CASSSRPNHGGDQPQHF. CDR3 in DNA: TGTGCCAGCAGCTCAAGACCGAATCACGGGGGGGACCAGCCCCAGCATTTT. V gene TRBV7-6 combines with J gene TRBJ1-5; the D gene is possibly TRBD1 (5 bases). With 4 bases removed from V and 7 bases from J, the gap between germline ends came to 23 bases. The CDR3 runs 17 residues. The germline CDR1 and CDR2 sequences are SGHVS and FNYEAQ.

This clone was observed a few times. This chain uses TRBV7-2 with TRBJ1-6; D might be TRBD1 (5 bases). CDR1 SGHTA and CDR2 FQGNSA come from the germline V gene. CDR3 length: 17 residues. Trimming stripped 5 bases from V and 7 bases from J, with 21 bases between. CDR3 region: CASSPDDRYLPNSPLHF. The CDR3 nucleotides read TGTGCCAGCAGCCCTGACGACAGATACCTACCCAATTCACCCCTCCACTTT.

This chain joins TRBV18 and TRBJ2-7; 7 bases are a match to TRBD1. The V segment lost 2 bases and the J segment 3 bases; nucleotides outside the gene matches: 1. The CDR3 spans 13 residues. Germline lookup yields CDR1 KGHSH and CDR2 LQKENI. Here the CDR3 DNA reads TGTGCCAGCTCACCAGGGACAGACTACGAGCAGTACTTC. As protein: CASSPGTDYEQYF.

The V and J genes are TRBV2 and TRBJ1-1, with D hard to call. The CDR3 has 11 amino acids. CDR1 and CDR2 from the germline V gene are SNHLY and FYNNEI. Trimming pared 7 bases from V and 7 bases from J, leaving 10 bases between. This chain's CDR3 is CASNRQNEAFF. CDR3 sequence (DNA): TGTGCCAGCAATCGCCAGAATGAAGCTTTCTTT.

The rearrangement joins TRBV6-5 to TRBJ1-2; unclear D gene. Germline V gives CDR1 MNHEY, CDR2 SVGAGI. V lost 4 bases and J 5 bases, leaving 17 bases between the germline ends. This CDR3 region has 15 residues. The CDR3 region has the DNA TGTGCCAGCAGTTCCTCACTCCGGGATTCTTATGGCTACACCTTC. Amino acid sequence: CASSSSLRDSYGYTF.

The genes are TRBV11-2 and TRBJ2-4; 11 nucleotides align to TRBD2. The CDR3 sequence is 18 residues long. V gave up 3 bases and J gave up 0 bases; unmatched junction bases: 7. The germline gives CDR1 SGHAT, CDR2 FQNNGV. CDR3 DNA: TGTGCCAGCAGCTTGACTAGCGGGACCTCGGTAGCCAAAAACATTCAGTACTTC. As protein: CASSLTSGTSVAKNIQYF.

The chain couples TRBV7-9 to TRBJ1-2; 12 bases are a match to TRBD1. J lost 7 bases, V lost 5 bases, and 5 bases had no gene match. Germline lookup yields CDR1 SEHNR and CDR2 FQNEAQ (reference sequence). CDR3 length: 14 residues. CDR3 sequence (DNA): TGTGCCAGCAGCAGGGACAGGGGGCTGGTTGGCTACACCTTC. It translates to CASSRDRGLVGYTF.

V and J are TRBV6-5 and TRBJ1-6, with D tentatively TRBD1 (5 bases). The CDR3 covers 15 residues. V lost 0 bases and J lost 14, with 17 bases in between. Germline V gene sequence: CDR1 MNHEY, CDR2 SVGAGI. CDR3 in amino acids: CASSYSTGAGSALHF. The CDR3, as DNA: TGTGCCAGCAGTTACTCTACAGGAGCGGGGAGCGCCCTCCACTTT.

This clone was seen only a few times. This rearrangement joins TRBV6-1 to TRBJ2-1; 12 bases line up with TRBD2. Germline V gene data show CDR1 as MNHNS and CDR2 as SASEGT. Trimming removed 2 bases from V and 5 bases from J; junction bases left unmatched: 1. The CDR3 is 15 amino acids. DNA for the CDR3: TGTGCCAGCAGTGAACTAGCGGGGGGGCACAATGAGCAGTTCTTC. Amino acid sequence: CASSELAGGHNEQFF.

The genes are TRBV9 and TRBJ2-3; 7 nucleotides agree with TRBD1. CDR3 length: 14 amino acids. The ends lost 2 bases at V and 4 bases at J; junction bases unmatched: 4. The V gene's germline CDR1 is SGDLS and CDR2 YYNGEE. This chain's CDR3 is CASSVRQGADTQYF. In nucleotides, the CDR3 is TGTGCCAGCAGCGTTAGACAGGGCGCAGATACGCAGTATTTT.

The chain combines TRBV6-5 with TRBJ2-1; 7 nucleotides align to TRBD2. V was pared by 5 bases and J by 9 bases, with 13 bases of the junction left unmatched. The CDR3 has 15 amino acids. Per the germline V gene, CDR1 is MNHEY and CDR2 is SVGAGI. CDR3: CASSRKAGSSSEQFF. In DNA form, the CDR3 reads TGTGCCAGCAGTCGAAAAGCGGGGTCATCTAGTGAGCAGTTCTTC.